These T cell receptor beta chains were read from a single sample in a study of blood T cell repertoires in COVID-19. Method: immunoSEQ multiplex PCR; TCRdb's copy keeps in-frame clones and lacks some. The sample contains 300,000 or so clones, 85% of which appear only once. The sample was peripheral blood. The receptors were gathered from a woman in her 50s with active or convalescent COVID-19. Both conserved end residues are part of each CDR3. A D gene is named only where the DNA matches it firmly. Clone size is stated in some rows and not others, as once, few, many or a class when expanded.

TRBV7-8	TRBJ1-2	.	TRBD1	TGTGCCAGCAGCATCCCCGGGACAGGGAATGGCTACACCTTC	CASSIPGTGNGYTF
TRBV12-3/TRBV12-4	TRBJ2-7	.	TRBD2	TGTGCCAGCAGTTTAAGCCTAGCGGGAGTAGGGTACTTC	CASSLSLAGVGYF
TRBV3-1/TRBV3-2	TRBJ1-4	.	.	TGTGCCAGCAGGCGCGGCACAACTAATGAAAAACTGTTTTTT	CASRRGTTNEKLFF
TRBV12-3/TRBV12-4	TRBJ1-2	once	TRBD1	TGTGCCAGCACTTTGCGGACAGGGGGTTTAACCTTC	CASTLRTGGLTF
TRBV6-1	TRBJ2-7	.	.	TGTGCCAGCAGTGAACCGGGGGCCTACGAGCAGTACTTC	CASSEPGAYEQYF
TRBV28	TRBJ2-5	.	TRBD2	TGTGCCAGCAGTCCCCCCTTGGGAACGGGAGGAGAGACCCAGTACTTC	CASSPPLGTGGETQYF
TRBV29-1	TRBJ2-3	.	.	TGCAGCGTTGAAGCCTCAAGCGGTGATACGCAGTATTTT	CSVEASSGDTQYF
TRBV5-1	TRBJ2-5	.	TRBD1	TGCGCCAGCAGCGGGGACAGGTCAGAGACCCAGTACTTC	CASSGDRSETQYF
TRBV27	TRBJ2-5	.	TRBD1	TGTGCCATAGGGACAGATGGAGAGACCCAGTACTTC	CAIGTDGETQYF
TRBV5-1	TRBJ2-5	.	TRBD2	TGCGCCAGCAGCCCAACCCTTGGGACTAGCGGGAGTGAGACCCAGTACTTC	CASSPTLGTSGSETQYF
TRBV18	TRBJ2-7	.	.	TGTGCCAGCTCACCACGAGAGGGTTCCTACGAGCAGTACTTC	CASSPREGSYEQYF